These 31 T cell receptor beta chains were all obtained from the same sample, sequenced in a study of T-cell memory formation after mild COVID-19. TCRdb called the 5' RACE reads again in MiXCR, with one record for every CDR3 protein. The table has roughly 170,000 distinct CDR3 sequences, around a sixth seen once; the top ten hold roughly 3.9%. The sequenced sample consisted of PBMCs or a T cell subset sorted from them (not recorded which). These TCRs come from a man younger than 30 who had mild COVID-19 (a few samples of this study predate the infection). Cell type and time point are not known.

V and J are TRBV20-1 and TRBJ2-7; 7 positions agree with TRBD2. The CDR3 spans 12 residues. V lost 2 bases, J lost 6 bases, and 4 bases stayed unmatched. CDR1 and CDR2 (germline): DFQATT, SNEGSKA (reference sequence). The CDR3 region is CSARWREGEQYF. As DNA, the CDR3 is TGCAGTGCTAGATGGAGGGAGGGCGAGCAGTACTTC.

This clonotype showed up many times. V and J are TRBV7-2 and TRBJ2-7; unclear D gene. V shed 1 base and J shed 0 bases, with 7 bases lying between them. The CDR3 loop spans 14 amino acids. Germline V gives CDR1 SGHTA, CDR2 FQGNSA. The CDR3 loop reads CASSLGLSSYEQYF. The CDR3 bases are TGTGCCAGCAGCTTAGGCCTGAGCTCCTACGAGCAGTACTTC.

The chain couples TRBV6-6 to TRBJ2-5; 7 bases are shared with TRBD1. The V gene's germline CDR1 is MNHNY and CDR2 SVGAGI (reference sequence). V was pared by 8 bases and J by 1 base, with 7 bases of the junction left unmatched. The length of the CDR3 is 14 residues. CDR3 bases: TGTGCCAGCGGCAGGACAGGCGTCCAAGAGACCCAGTACTTC. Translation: CASGRTGVQETQYF.

The CDR3 sequence: CASSLHSYEQYF. CDR3 DNA: TGCGCCAGCAGCTTACACTCCTACGAGCAGTACTTC. V gene TRBV5-1 combines with J gene TRBJ2-7; no clear D gene. From germline, CDR1 is SGHRS and CDR2 YFSETQ. The V and J ends lost 2 bases and 0 bases respectively, with 3 bases between them. The CDR3 length is 12 residues.

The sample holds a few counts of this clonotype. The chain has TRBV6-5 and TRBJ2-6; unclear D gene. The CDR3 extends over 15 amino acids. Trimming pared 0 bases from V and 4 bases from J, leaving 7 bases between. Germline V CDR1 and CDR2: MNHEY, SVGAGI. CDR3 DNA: TGTGCCAGCAGTTACTCCGGGCCCGGGGCCAACGTCCTGACTTTC. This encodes CASSYSGPGANVLTF.

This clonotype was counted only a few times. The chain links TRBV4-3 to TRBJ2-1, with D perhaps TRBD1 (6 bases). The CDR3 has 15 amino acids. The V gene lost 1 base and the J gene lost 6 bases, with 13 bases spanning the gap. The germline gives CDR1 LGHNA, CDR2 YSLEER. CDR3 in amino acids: CASSQVVTGGNEQFF. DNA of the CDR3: TGCGCCAGCAGCCAAGTGGTGACAGGCGGCAATGAGCAGTTCTTC.

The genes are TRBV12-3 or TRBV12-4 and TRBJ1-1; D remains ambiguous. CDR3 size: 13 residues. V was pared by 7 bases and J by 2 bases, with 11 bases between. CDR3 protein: CASIEQTNTEAFF. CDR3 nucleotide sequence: TGTGCCAGCATTGAACAGACTAACACTGAAGCTTTCTTT.

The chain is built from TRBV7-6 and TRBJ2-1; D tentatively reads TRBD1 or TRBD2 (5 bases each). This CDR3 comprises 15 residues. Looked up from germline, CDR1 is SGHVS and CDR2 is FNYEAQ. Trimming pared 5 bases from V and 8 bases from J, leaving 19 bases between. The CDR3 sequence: CASSRRTVGVDEQFF. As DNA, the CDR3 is TGTGCCAGCAGCCGAAGAACGGTGGGGGTAGATGAGCAGTTCTTC.

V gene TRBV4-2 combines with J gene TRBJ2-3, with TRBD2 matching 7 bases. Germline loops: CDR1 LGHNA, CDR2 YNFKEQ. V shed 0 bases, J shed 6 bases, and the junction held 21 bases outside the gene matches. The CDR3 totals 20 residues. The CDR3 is CASSQELLETSPRRVDTQYF. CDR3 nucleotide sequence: TGTGCCAGCAGCCAAGAACTGCTGGAGACTAGCCCTAGGCGCGTTGATACGCAGTATTTT.

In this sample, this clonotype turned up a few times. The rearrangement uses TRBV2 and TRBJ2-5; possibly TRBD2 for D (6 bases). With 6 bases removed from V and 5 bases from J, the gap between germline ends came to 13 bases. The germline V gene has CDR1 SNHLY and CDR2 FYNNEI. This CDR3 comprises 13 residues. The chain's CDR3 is CASRPTAGETQYF. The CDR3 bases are TGTGCCAGCAGGCCCACTGCGGGGGAGACCCAGTACTTC.

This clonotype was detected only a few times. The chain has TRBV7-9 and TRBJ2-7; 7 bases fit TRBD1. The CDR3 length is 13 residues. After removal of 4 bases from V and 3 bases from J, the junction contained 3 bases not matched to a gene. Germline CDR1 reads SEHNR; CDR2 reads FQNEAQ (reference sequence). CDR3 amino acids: CASSSPGGYEQYV. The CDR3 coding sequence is TGTGCCAGCAGCTCCCCAGGGGGCTACGAGCAGTACGTC.

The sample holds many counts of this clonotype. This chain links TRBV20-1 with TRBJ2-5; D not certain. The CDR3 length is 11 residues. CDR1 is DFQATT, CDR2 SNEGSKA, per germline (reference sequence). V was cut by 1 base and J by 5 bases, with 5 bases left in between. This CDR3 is CSARGPETQYF. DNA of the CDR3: TGCAGTGCTAGAGGTCCGGAGACCCAGTACTTC.

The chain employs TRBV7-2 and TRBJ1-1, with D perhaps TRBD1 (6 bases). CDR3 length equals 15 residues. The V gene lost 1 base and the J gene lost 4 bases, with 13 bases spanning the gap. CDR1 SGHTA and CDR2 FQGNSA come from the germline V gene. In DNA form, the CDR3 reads TGTGCCAGCAGCTTAGACGGGGGAGGGGGCACTGAAGCTTTCTTT. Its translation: CASSLDGGGGTEAFF.

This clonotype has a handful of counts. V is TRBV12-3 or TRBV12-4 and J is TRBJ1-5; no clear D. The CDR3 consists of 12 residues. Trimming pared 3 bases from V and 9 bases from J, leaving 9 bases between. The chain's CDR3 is CASSFVGGPQHF. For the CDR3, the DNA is TGTGCCAGCAGTTTTGTTGGAGGGCCCCAGCATTTT.

The CDR3 DNA follows: TGTGCCAGCAGTCTTAACGCAAATGGGGTAACGCAGTATTTT. Its protein is CASSLNANGVTQYF. This chain uses TRBV6-5 with TRBJ2-3, with D uncertain. Trimming removed 5 bases at V and 9 bases at J, with 18 bases between. This CDR3 region has 14 residues. Germline CDR1 and CDR2: MNHEY and SVGAGI.

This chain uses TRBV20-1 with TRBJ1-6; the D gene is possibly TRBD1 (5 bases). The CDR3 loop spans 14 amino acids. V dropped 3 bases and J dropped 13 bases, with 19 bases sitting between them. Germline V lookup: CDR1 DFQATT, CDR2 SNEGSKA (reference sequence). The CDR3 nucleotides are TGCAGTGCTAGGATCGACCGGGGGGGTCGTCCCCTCCACTTT. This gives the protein CSARIDRGGRPLHF.

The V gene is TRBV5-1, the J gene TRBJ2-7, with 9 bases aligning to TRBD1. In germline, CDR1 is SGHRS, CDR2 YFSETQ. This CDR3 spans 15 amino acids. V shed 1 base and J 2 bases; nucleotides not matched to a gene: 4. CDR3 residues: CASSLSGTGPYEQYF. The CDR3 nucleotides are TGCGCCAGCAGCTTGTCCGGGACAGGGCCCTACGAGCAGTACTTC.

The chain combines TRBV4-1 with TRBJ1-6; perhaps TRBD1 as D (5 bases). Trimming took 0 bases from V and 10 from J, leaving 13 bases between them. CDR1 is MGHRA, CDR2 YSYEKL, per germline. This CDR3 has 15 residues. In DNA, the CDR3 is TGCGCCAGCAGCCAAGATGGCGGACAAAGCTCACCCCTCCACTTT. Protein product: CASSQDGGQSSPLHF.

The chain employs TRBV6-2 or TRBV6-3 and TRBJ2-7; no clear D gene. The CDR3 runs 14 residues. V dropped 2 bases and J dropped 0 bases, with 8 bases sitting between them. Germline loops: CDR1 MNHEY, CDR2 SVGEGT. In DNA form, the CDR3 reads TGTGCCAGCAGTTACAGGGTTCACTCCTACGAGCAGTACTTC. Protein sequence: CASSYRVHSYEQYF.

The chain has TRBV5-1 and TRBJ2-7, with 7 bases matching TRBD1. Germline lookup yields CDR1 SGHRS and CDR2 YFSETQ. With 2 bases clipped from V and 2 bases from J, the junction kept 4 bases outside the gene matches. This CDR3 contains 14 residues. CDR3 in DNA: TGCGCCAGCAGCTTAAGGACAGGTCCCTACGAGCAGTACGTC. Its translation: CASSLRTGPYEQYV.

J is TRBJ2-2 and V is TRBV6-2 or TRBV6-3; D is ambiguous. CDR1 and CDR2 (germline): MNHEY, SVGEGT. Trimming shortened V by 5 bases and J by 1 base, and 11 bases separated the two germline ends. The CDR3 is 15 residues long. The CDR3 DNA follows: TGTGCCAGCAGTGTTCTTGCGGTGAACACCGGGGAGCTGTTTTTT. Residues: CASSVLAVNTGELFF.

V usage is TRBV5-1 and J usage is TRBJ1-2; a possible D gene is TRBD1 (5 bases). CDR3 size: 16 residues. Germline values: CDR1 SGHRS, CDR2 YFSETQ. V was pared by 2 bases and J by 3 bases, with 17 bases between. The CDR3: CASSFGTGGRDYGYTF. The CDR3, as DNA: TGCGCCAGCAGCTTTGGAACAGGAGGAAGGGACTATGGCTACACCTTC.

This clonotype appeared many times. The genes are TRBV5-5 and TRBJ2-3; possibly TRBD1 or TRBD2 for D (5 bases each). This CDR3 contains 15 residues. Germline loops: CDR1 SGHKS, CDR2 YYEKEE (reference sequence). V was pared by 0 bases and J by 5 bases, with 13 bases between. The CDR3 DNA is TGTGCCAGCAGCTTGGGGGGGACCGCGGGAGATACGCAGTATTTT. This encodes CASSLGGTAGDTQYF.

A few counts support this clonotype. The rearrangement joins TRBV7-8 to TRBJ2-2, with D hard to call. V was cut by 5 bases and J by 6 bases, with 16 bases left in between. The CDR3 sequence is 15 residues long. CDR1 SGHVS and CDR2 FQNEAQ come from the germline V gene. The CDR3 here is CASSTRAYGPGELFF. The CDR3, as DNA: TGTGCCAGCAGCACCCGGGCATATGGCCCCGGGGAGCTGTTTTTT. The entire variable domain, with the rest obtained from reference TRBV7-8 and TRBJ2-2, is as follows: GAGVSQSPRYKVAKRGQDVALRCDPISGHVSLFWYQQALGQGPEFLTYFQNEAQLDKSGLPSDRFFAERPEGSVSTLKIQRTQQEDSAVYLCASSTRAYGPGELFFGEGSRLTVL.

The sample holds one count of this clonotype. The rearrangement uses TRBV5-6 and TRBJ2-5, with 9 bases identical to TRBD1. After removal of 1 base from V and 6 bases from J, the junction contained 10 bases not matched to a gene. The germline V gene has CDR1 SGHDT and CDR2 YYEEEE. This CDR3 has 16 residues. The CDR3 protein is CASSLLDRGRSKTQYF. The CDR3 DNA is TGTGCCAGCAGCTTGTTGGACAGGGGAAGGTCGAAGACCCAGTACTTC.

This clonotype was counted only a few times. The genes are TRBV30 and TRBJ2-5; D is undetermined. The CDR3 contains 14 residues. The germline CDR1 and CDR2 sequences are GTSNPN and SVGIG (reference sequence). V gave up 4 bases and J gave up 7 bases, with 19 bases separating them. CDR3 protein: CAWTFSETGGTQYF. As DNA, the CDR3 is TGTGCCTGGACGTTCTCCGAGACCGGTGGGACCCAGTACTTC.

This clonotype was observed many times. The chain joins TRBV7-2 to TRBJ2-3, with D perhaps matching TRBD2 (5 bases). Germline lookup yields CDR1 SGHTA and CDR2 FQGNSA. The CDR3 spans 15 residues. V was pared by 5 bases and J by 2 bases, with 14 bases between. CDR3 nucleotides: TGTGCCAGCAGCCCCCCGCGGGCTTACACAGATACGCAGTATTTT. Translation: CASSPPRAYTDTQYF.

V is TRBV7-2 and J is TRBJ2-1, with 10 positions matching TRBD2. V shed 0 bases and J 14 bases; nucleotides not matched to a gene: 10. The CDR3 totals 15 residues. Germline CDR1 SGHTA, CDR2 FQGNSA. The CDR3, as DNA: TGTGCCAGCAGCTTAGCGTACCTAGCGGGGGAAGAGAAGTTCTTC. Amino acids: CASSLAYLAGEEKFF.

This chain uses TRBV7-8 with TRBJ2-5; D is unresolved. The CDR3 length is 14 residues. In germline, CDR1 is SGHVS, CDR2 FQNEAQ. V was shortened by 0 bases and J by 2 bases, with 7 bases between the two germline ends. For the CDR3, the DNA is TGTGCCAGCAGCTTAGCGACACGACAAGAGACCCAGTACTTC. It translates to CASSLATRQETQYF.

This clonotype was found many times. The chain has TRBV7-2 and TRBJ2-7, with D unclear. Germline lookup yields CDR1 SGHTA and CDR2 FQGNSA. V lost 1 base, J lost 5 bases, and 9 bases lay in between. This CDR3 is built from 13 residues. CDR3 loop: CASSLGLVNEQYF. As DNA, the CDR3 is TGTGCCAGCAGCTTAGGGTTAGTGAACGAGCAGTACTTC.

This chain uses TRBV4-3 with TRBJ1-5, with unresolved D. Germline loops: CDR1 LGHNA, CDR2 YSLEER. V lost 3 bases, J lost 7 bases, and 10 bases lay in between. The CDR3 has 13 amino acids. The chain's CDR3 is CASSQEQRQPQHF. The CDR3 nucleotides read TGCGCCAGCAGCCAGGAACAGAGACAGCCCCAGCATTTT.